Presented here are 18 T cell receptor beta chains from one specimen sequenced in a study of T cells in Graves' hyperthyroidism and ophthalmopathy (dated by TCRdb to between 2018 and 2020). The method was multiplex PCR. Sequencing used an Illumina HiSeq 2000. The TCR beta CDR3 regions were amplified from the RNA transcripts. A first-round RT-PCR of the TCR CDR3 used the HTBI primer set with the Qiagen OneStep RT-PCR kit. TCRdb redid the processing of the public reads, applying fastp at Q25 and MiXCR, and retained in-frame beta chains. Records with the same CDR3 protein are collapsed into one entry carrying the most frequent genes and DNA. The sample data list 500,000 to 550,000 distinct CDR3 sequences, and 15% to 20% of these were observed just once. The ten largest make up roughly 44% of the sample. Sequenced input: blood. The source of these receptors is a man aged 35-49 years with Graves' ophthalmopathy.

This clonotype was detected ten times or more. The chain employs TRBV2 and TRBJ1-2; D is possibly TRBD1 (6 bases). Trimming removed 5 bases from V and 8 bases from J, with 18 bases in between. Germline CDR1 reads SNHLY; CDR2 reads FYNNEI. The CDR3 is 14 amino acids. CDR3 in amino acids: CASSYRDTTRGYTF. The CDR3 region has the DNA TGTGCCAGCAGTTACCGGGACACAACGCGGGGCTACACCTTC.

Only a few counts were recorded for this clonotype. CDR3 sequence reads: CASRGSGHEQYF. CDR3 nucleotides: TGCGCCAGCAGGGGGTCAGGCCACGAGCAGTACTTC. This chain links TRBV5-1 with TRBJ2-7; D unresolved. The germline gives CDR1 SGHRS, CDR2 YFSETQ. V was trimmed by 5 bases and J by 5 bases, leaving 11 bases between them. The CDR3 runs to 12 residues.

This clonotype was seen repeatedly, ten times or more. This chain uses TRBV3-1 with TRBJ2-1; D unresolved. V lost 0 bases to trimming and J lost 1 base, with 7 bases between them. The V gene's germline CDR1 is LGHDT and CDR2 YNNKEL (reference sequence). The CDR3 has 15 amino acids. The CDR3 sequence is CASSQEVGSYNEQFF. CDR3 DNA: TGTGCCAGCAGCCAAGAGGTGGGTTCCTACAATGAGCAGTTCTTC.

The V gene is TRBV6-1, the J gene TRBJ1-4; a possible D gene is TRBD1 (6 bases). Between the trimmed V and J ends, which lost 9 bases and 16 bases, there was a span of 27 bases. Germline values: CDR1 MNHNS, CDR2 SASEGT. This CDR3 spans 14 amino acids. The CDR3 protein is CARPPCLAGHEKFF. DNA of the CDR3: TGTGCCAGACCGCCTTGTCTCGCGGGACACGAAAAGTTTTTT.

The chain has TRBV5-1 and TRBJ2-2; TRBD1 aligns across 7 bases. In germline, CDR1 is SGHRS, CDR2 YFSETQ. The CDR3 is made up of 15 amino acids. The trim removed 3 bases at V and 6 bases at J, leaving 8 bases unmatched. Here the CDR3 reads CASSSPTGYPGELFF. The CDR3 coding sequence is TGCGCCAGCAGCTCCCCGACAGGGTATCCCGGGGAGCTGTTTTTT.

This clonotype has at least ten counts. The V gene is TRBV7-8, the J gene TRBJ2-5; D may be TRBD2 (5 bases). V lost 5 bases to trimming and J lost 5 bases, with 15 bases between them. Per germline, CDR1 SGHVS and CDR2 FQNEAQ. The CDR3 is made up of 14 amino acids. CDR3 loop: CASSKTRALETQYF. DNA of the CDR3: TGTGCCAGCAGCAAAACTAGAGCCCTCGAGACCCAGTACTTC.

This rearrangement joins TRBV20-1 to TRBJ1-1; D is possibly TRBD1 (6 bases). This CDR3 is built from 12 residues. CDR1 DFQATT and CDR2 SNEGSKA come from the germline V gene (reference sequence). Trimming stripped 8 bases from V and 2 bases from J, with 12 bases between. The CDR3 loop reads CSCNRENTEAFF. As DNA, the CDR3 is TGCAGTTGTAACAGGGAAAACACTGAAGCTTTCTTT.

This clonotype occurred many times. The chain employs TRBV7-3 and TRBJ2-7; perhaps D is TRBD1 or TRBD2 (5 bases each). CDR1 is SGHTA, CDR2 FQGTGA, per germline. Trimming pared 6 bases from V and 4 bases from J, leaving 16 bases between. The length of the CDR3 is 14 residues. The CDR3 sequence is CASSLGAGRYEQYF. Here the CDR3 DNA reads TGTGCCAGCAGTCTCGGGGCCGGGCGATACGAGCAGTACTTC.

The chain couples TRBV3-1 to TRBJ2-1; possible D gene TRBD1, 6 bases. The germline V and J ends were trimmed by 5 bases and 8 bases, with 19 bases remaining between them. The CDR3 extends over 15 amino acids. CDR1 LGHDT and CDR2 YNNKEL come from the germline V gene (reference sequence). CDR3 amino acids: CASSGNRVLSDEQFF. Written as DNA, the CDR3 is TGTGCCAGCAGCGGCAACAGGGTGTTAAGCGATGAGCAGTTCTTC.

This clonotype was observed a handful of times. The chain links TRBV6-5 to TRBJ1-2, with no clear D. Trimming removed 4 bases at V and 6 bases at J, with 12 bases between. Germline lookup yields CDR1 MNHEY and CDR2 SVGAGI. The CDR3 covers 13 residues. Written as DNA, the CDR3 is TGTGCCAGCAGTTCCCGGACGTTGAATGGCTACACCTTC. This encodes CASSSRTLNGYTF.

This clonotype was observed at least ten times. The rearrangement links TRBV2 to TRBJ2-5; D gene unclear. This CDR3 is built from 11 residues. Germline-derived CDR1 and CDR2 are SNHLY and FYNNEI. V lost 6 bases and J 4 bases, leaving 6 bases between the germline ends. DNA of the CDR3: TGTGCCAGCAGATTAACAGAGACCCAGTACTTC. It yields the protein CASRLTETQYF.

The CDR3 region has the DNA TGTGCCTGGAGTAGGTCCCGTGGGGAGGGCTGGTACCAAGAGACCCAGTACTTC. Encoded protein: CAWSRSRGEGWYQETQYF. V usage is TRBV30 and J usage is TRBJ2-5; 7 bases match TRBD2. The J segment lost 0 bases and the V segment lost 2 bases, leaving 15 bases of the junction unmatched. CDR1 and CDR2 (germline): GTSNPN, SVGIG (reference sequence). The CDR3 length is 18 residues.

This clonotype has at least ten counts. The chain couples TRBV28 to TRBJ1-3; D is possibly TRBD1 (5 bases). This CDR3 is built from 17 residues. The ends were cut back, 4 bases at V and 0 bases at J, with 16 bases in the middle. CDR1 is MDHEN, CDR2 SYDVKM, per germline. The CDR3 sequence: CASSSYPGTVSGNTIYF. The CDR3, as DNA: TGTGCCAGCAGTTCATACCCCGGGACGGTCTCTGGAAACACCATATATTTT. Combining the CDR3 with reference TRBV28 and TRBJ1-3 gives the whole variable domain DVKVTQSSRYLVKRTGEKVFLECVQDMDHENMFWYRQDPGLGLRLIYFSYDVKMKEKGDIPEGYSVSREKKERFSLILESASTNQTSMYLCASSSYPGTVSGNTIYFGEGSWLTVV.

The gene calls are TRBV5-1 and TRBJ1-1; D gene ambiguous. This CDR3 is built from 13 residues. Germline V gives CDR1 SGHRS, CDR2 YFSETQ. V was clipped by 2 bases and J by 5 bases, with 10 bases between them. CDR3 coding DNA: TGCGCCAGCAGCTTTTTGGGTTGGACTGAAGCTTTCTTT. It yields the protein CASSFLGWTEAFF.

This clonotype occurred once. The chain uses TRBV20-1 and TRBJ1-2; D possibly corresponds to TRBD1 (6 bases). With 6 bases removed from V and 3 bases from J, the gap between germline ends came to 14 bases. The CDR3 spans 13 residues. CDR1 is DFQATT, CDR2 SNEGSKA, per germline (reference sequence). CDR3 in DNA: TGCAGTGCACCGACAGGCTTGGACTATGGCTACACCTTC. Translation: CSAPTGLDYGYTF.

This clonotype has just a few counts. V usage is TRBV28 and J usage is TRBJ2-3; 13 bases match TRBD2. The junction had 9 bases not matched to a gene; V was cut back by 11 bases and J by 1 base. Germline values: CDR1 MDHEN, CDR2 SYDVKM. The CDR3 is made up of 16 amino acids. The CDR3 DNA reads TGTGCCGTAAGACTAGCGGGAGGTGAAGGCACAGATACGCAGTATTTT. Protein product: CAVRLAGGEGTDTQYF.

This clonotype has at least ten counts. The chain uses TRBV28 and TRBJ2-3; 9 nucleotides agree with TRBD1. The CDR3 has 12 residues. Germline V gene data show CDR1 as MDHEN and CDR2 as SYDVKM. CDR3 protein: CAHRGPTDTQYF. For the CDR3, the DNA is TGTGCGCACAGGGGGCCCACAGATACGCAGTATTTT.

The sample holds a few counts of this clonotype. The chain joins TRBV4-2 to TRBJ2-3; no firm D call. The germline gives CDR1 LGHNA, CDR2 YNFKEQ. This CDR3 is 13 amino acids long. Trimming took off 8 bases at V and 5 bases at J, with 14 bases between the two ends. The CDR3 here is CASEGPLRDTQYF. The CDR3 nucleotides read TGTGCCAGCGAAGGGCCCCTTAGAGATACGCAGTATTTT.